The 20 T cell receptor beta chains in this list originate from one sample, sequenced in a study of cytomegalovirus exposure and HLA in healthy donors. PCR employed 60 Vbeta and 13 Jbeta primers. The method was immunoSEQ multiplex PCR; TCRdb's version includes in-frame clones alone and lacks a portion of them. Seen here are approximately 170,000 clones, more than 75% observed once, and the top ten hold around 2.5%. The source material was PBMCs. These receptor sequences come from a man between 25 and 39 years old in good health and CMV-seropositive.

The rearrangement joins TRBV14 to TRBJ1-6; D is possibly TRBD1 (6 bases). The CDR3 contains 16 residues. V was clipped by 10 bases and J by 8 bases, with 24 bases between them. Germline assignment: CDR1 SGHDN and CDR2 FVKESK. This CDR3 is CATSAQGVLSDSPLHF. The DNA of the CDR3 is TGTGCCACTTCGGCACAGGGAGTTCTTAGTGATTCACCCCTCCACTTT.

CDR3 residues: CASSDGTSGYEQYV. The CDR3 nucleotides are TGTGCCAGCAGCGACGGGACTAGCGGCTACGAGCAGTACGTC. This chain connects TRBV2 to TRBJ2-7; 11 positions match TRBD2. V shed 6 bases, J shed 3 bases, and the junction held 4 bases outside the gene matches. Germline V CDR1 and CDR2: SNHLY, FYNNEI. There are 14 residues in the CDR3.

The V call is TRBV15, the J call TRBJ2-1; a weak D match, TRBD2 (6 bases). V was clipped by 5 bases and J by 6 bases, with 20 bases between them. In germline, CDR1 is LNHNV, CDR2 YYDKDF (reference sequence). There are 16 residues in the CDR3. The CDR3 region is CATSRGDFRTINEQFF. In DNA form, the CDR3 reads TGTGCCACCAGCCGCGGGGACTTCCGAACGATCAATGAGCAGTTCTTC.

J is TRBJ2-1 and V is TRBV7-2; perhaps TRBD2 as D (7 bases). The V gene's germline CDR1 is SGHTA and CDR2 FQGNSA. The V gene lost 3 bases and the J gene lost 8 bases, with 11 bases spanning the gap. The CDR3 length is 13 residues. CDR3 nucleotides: TGTGCCAGCAGCTTGGAGGGGGGGTATGAGCAGTTCTTC. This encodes CASSLEGGYEQFF.

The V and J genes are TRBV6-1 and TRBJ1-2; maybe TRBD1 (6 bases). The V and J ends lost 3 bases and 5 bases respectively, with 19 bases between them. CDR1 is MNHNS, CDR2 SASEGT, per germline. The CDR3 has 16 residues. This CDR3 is CASSEGTLSPLYGYTF. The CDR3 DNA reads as TGTGCCAGCAGTGAGGGGACACTTTCTCCCCTATATGGCTACACCTTC.

The CDR3 spells CASREWRQNEQFF. The CDR3 coding sequence is TGTGCCAGCCGGGAGTGGAGGCAAAATGAGCAGTTCTTC. The J gene is TRBJ2-1, the V gene TRBV2; weak D call: TRBD2 (6 bases). Trimming pared 8 bases from V and 7 bases from J, leaving 15 bases between. The CDR3 sequence is 13 residues long. The V gene's germline CDR1 is SNHLY and CDR2 FYNNEI.

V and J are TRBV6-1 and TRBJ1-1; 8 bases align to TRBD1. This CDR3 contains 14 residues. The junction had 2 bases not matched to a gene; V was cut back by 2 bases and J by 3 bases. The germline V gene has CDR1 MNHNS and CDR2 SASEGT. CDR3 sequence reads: CASSEQGAHTEAFF. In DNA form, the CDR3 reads TGTGCCAGCAGTGAACAGGGGGCCCACACTGAAGCTTTCTTT.

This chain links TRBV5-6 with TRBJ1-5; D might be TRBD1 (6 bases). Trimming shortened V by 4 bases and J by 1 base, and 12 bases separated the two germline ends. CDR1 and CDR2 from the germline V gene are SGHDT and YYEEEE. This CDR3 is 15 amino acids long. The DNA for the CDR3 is TGTGCCAGCAGCGCCAGGGGAAAGAGCAATCAGCCCCAGCATTTT. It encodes CASSARGKSNQPQHF.

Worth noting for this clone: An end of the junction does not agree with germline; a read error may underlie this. Here the CDR3 DNA reads TGTTCCAGCAGCTTAATACGGGGTCAGTCCACAGATACGCAGTATTTT. This codes for CSSSLIRGQSTDTQYF. This sequence joins TRBV7-9 and TRBJ2-3; possible D gene TRBD2, 5 bases. This CDR3 comprises 16 residues. Germline V gene data show CDR1 as SEHNR and CDR2 as FQNEAQ (reference sequence).

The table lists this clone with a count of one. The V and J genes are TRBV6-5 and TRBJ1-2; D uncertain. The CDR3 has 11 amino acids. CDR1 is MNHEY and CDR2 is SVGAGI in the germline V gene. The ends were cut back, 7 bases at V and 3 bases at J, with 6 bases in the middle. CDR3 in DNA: TGTGCCAGCACTACAGACTATGGCTACACCTTC. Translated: CASTTDYGYTF.

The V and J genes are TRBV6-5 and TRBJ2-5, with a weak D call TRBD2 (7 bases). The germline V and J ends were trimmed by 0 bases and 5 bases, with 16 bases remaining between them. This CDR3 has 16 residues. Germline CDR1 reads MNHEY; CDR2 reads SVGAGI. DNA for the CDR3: TGTGCCAGCAGTTACTCGAATCGGGGGGCGGGGGAGACCCAGTACTTC. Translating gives CASSYSNRGAGETQYF.

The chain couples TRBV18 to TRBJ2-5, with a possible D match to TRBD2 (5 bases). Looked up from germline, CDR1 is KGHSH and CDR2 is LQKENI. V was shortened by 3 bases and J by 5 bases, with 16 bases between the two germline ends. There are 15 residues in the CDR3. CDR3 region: CASSPPGSTGETQYF. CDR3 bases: TGTGCCAGCTCACCTCCGGGGAGTACGGGGGAGACCCAGTACTTC. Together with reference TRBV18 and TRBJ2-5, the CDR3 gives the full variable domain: NAGVMQNPRHLVRRRGQEARLRCSPMKGHSHVYWYRQLPEEGLKFMVYLQKENIIDESGMPKERFSAEFPKEGPSILRIQQVVRGDSAAYFCASSPPGSTGETQYFGPGTRLLVL.

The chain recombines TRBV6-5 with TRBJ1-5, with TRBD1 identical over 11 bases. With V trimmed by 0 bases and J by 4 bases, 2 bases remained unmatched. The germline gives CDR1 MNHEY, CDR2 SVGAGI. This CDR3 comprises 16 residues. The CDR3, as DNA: TGTGCCAGCAGTTACTCTGGGACAGGGGGGAATCAGCCCCAGCATTTT. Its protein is CASSYSGTGGNQPQHF.

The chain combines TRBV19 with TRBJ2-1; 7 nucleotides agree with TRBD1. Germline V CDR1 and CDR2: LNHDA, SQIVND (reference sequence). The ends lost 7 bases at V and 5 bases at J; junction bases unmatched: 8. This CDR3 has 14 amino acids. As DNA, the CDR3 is TGTGCCAGTACCCCAGACAGGGTCCACAATGAGCAGTTCTTC. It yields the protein CASTPDRVHNEQFF.

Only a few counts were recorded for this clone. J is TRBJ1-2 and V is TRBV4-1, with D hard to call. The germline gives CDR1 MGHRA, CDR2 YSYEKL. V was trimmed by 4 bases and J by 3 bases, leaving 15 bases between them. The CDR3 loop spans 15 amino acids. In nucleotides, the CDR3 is TGCGCCAGCAGCCCGGTGGCCCGAGGTGACTATGGCTACACCTTC. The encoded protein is CASSPVARGDYGYTF.

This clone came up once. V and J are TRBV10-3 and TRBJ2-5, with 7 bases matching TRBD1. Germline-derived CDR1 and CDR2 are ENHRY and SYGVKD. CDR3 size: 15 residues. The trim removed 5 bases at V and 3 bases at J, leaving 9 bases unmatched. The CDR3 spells CAISNGDSQKETQYF. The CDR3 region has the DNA TGTGCCATCAGTAATGGGGACAGCCAAAAAGAGACCCAGTACTTC.

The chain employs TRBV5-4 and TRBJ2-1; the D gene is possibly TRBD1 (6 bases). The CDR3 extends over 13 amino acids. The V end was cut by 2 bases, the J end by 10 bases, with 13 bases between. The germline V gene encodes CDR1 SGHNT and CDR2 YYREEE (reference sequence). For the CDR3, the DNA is TGTGCCAGCAGCTTCGGGACAAATAGCGAGCAGTTCTTC. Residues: CASSFGTNSEQFF.

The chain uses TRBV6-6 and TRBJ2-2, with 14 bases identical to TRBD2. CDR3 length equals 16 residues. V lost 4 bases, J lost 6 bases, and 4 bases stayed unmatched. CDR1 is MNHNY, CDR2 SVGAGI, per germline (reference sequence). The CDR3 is CASSWGLAGVSGELFF. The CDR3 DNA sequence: TGTGCCAGCAGTTGGGGACTAGCGGGAGTGTCCGGGGAGCTGTTTTTT.

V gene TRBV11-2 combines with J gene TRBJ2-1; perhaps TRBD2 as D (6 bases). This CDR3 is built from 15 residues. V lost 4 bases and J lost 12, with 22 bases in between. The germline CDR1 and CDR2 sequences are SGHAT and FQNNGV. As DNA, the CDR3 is TGTGCCAGCAGCTCCCCTTTTAGGAAGCGGGTCGGGCAGTTCTTC. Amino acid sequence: CASSSPFRKRVGQFF. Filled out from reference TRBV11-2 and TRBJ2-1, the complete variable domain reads EAGVAQSPRYKIIEKRQSVAFWCNPISGHATLYWYQQILGQGPKLLIQFQNNGVVDDSQLPKDRFSAERLKGVDSTLKIQPAKLEDSAVYLCASSSPFRKRVGQFFGPGTRLTVL.

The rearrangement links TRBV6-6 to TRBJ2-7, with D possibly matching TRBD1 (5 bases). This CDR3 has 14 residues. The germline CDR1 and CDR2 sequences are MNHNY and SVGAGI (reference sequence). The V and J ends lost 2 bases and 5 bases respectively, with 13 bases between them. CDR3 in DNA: TGTGCCAGCAGTTACATGGCAGGGTACGACGAGCAGTACTTC. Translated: CASSYMAGYDEQYF.